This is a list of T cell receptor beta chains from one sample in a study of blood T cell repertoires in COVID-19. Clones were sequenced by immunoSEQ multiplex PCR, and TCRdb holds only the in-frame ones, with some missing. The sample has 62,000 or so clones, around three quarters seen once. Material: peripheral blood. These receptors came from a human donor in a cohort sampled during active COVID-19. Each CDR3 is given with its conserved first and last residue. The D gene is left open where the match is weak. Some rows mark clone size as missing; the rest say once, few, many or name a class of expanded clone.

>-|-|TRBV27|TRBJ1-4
TGTGCCAGCAGATTCGGTATAGCAACTAATGAAAAACTGTTTTTT
CASRFGIATNEKLFF
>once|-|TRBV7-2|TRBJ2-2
TGTGCCAGCAGCTCTAGGACTTCTTCACCCGGGGAGCTGTTTTTT
CASSSRTSSPGELFF
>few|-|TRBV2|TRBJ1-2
TGTGCCAGCAGTCCCCAACTACAGGCTGCAACTAACTATGGCTACACCTTC
CASSPQLQAATNYGYTF
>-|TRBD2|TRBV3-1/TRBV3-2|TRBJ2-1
TGTGCCAGCAGCCAAGATCCGGGGGGGTCCTACAATGAGCAGTTCTTC
CASSQDPGGSYNEQFF
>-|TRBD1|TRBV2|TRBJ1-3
TGTGCCAGCCGAGCCACCGGGACAGTATTCTCCGGAAACACCATATATTTT
CASRATGTVFSGNTIYF
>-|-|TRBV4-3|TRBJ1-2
TGCGCCAGCAGCCAAGTGGGACTTAGGGGCTACACCTTC
CASSQVGLRGYTF
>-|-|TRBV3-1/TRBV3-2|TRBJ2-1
TGTGCCAGCAGCCAATCCGCGGGTCAGCACAATGAGCAGTTCTTC
CASSQSAGQHNEQFF
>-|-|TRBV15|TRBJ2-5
TGTGCCACCAGCAGAAGGACTCAATCTTCGGGGGAGACCCAGTACTTC
CATSRRTQSSGETQYF
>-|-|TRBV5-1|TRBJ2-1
TGCGCCAGCAGACAAGACTCCTACAATGAGCAGTTCTTC
CASRQDSYNEQFF
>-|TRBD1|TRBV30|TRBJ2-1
TGTGCCTGGGAAGACAGGGCCCGCTCCTACAATGAGCAGTTCTTC
CAWEDRARSYNEQFF
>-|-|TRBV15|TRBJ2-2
TGTGCCACCAGCACCCTTCTGGCGGGGGCCACAGGGACCGGGGAGCTGTTTTTT
CATSTLLAGATGTGELFF
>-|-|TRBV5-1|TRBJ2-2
TGCGCCAGCAGCTTTAATCGAGGAGGGGTTGCCGGGGAGCTGTTTTTT
CASSFNRGGVAGELFF
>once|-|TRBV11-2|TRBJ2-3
TGTGCCAGCTCCATGGGGGGGGCAAGAGATACGCAGTATTTT
CASSMGGARDTQYF
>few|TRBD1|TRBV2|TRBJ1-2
TGTGCCAGCAGTGACCAGGGGGACTATGGCTACACCTTC
CASSDQGDYGYTF
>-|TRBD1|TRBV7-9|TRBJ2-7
TGTGCCAGCAGCACCGGGACAGGGCGCTACGAGCAGTACTTC
CASSTGTGRYEQYF
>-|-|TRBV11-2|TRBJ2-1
TGTGCCAGCAGCTTAATGTTATCCTACAATGAGCAGTTCTTC
CASSLMLSYNEQFF
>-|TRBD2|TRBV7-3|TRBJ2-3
TGTGCCAGCAGCTTAAGGCTAGCGGGGGGCCAAACAGATACGCAGTATTTT
CASSLRLAGGQTDTQYF
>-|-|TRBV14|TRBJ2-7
TGTGCCAGCAGCCAAGTCCAGGGCGGATTGCAGTACTTC
CASSQVQGGLQYF
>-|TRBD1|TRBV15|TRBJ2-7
TGTGCCACCAGCACCGGACAGGCCTACGAGCAGTACTTC
CATSTGQAYEQYF
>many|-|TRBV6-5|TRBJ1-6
TGTGCCAGCAGTTACTATCAATATAATTCACCCCTCCACTTT
CASSYYQYNSPLHF
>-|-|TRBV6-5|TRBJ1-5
TGTGCCAGCGGGTCGGGGGTCTATAGCAATCAGCCCCAGCATTTT
CASGSGVYSNQPQHF
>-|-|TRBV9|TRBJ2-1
TGTGCCAGCAGCGTGACCTGGACACAGGGCTACAATGAGCAGTTCTTC
CASSVTWTQGYNEQFF
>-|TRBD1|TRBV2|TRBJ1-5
TGTGCCAGCAGTCGGGGACAGACAAATCAGCCCCAGCATTTT
CASSRGQTNQPQHF
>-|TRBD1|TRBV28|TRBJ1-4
TGTGCCAGCAAACCCCCGGGACAGTTTAATGAAAAACTGTTTTTT
CASKPPGQFNEKLFF
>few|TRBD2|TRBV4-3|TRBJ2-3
TGCGCCAGCAGCCAGGATAGCGGGGGGGTTTCGAATACGCAGTATTTT
CASSQDSGGVSNTQYF
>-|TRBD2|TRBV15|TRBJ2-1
TGTGCCACCAGCATCGGGGGGGTTGTTAATGAGCAGTTCTTC
CATSIGGVVNEQFF
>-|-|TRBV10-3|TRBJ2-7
TGTGCCATCAGTGACAGTCCCTACGAGCAGTACTTC
CAISDSPYEQYF
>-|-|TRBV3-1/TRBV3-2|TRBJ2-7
TGTGCCAGCAGCCAACTAGGGGCGAGGGAGCAGTACTTC
CASSQLGAREQYF
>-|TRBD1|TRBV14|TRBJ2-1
TGTGCCAGCAGCCGAATCGGGACAGGGGCCTACAATGAGCAGTTCTTC
CASSRIGTGAYNEQFF
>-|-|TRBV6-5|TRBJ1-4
TGTGCCAGCAGCCGAGAGCGGGCATTGGGTGAAAAACTGTTTTTT
CASSRERALGEKLFF
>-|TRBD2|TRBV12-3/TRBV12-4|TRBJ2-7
TGTGCCAGCTGTGAGCGGGGCTACGAGCAGTACTTC
CASCERGYEQYF
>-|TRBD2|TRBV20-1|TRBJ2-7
TGCAGTGCTACTGAGGGGCGTCCTAGCGGGGCCTACGAGCAGTACTTC
CSATEGRPSGAYEQYF
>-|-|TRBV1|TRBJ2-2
TGCACCAGCAGCCAAGGCTACCCCACTAGCGGGGGGTCAAGGATGGAGCTGTTTTTT
CTSSQGYPTSGGSRMELFF
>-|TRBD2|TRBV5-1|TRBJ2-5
TGCGCCAGCAAACTAGCGGGGGGGAATCAAGAGACCCAGTACTTC
CASKLAGGNQETQYF
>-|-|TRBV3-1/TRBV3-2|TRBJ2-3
TGTGCCAGCAGCCGTGGAGCTAGCACAGATACGCAGTATTTT
CASSRGASTDTQYF
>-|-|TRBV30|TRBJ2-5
TGTGCCTGGAGCTACGGGGGTCCTCCCCAAGAGACCCAGTACTTC
CAWSYGGPPQETQYF
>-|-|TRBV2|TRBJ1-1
TGTGCCAGCAACAGCCTGAACACTGAAGCTTTCTTT
CASNSLNTEAFF
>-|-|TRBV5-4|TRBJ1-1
TGTGCCAGCAGCCCCAAGAGGAACACTGAAGCTTTCTTT
CASSPKRNTEAFF
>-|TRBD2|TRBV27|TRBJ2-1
TGTGCCTCCCGCCTAGCGGTAATTAATGAGCAGTTCTTC
CASRLAVINEQFF
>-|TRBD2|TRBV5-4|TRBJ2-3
TGTGCCAGCAGCTTGCTTGGTAGCGGGGGGGCCGAGGCAGATACGCAGTATTTT
CASSLLGSGGAEADTQYF
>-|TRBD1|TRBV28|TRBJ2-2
TGTGCCAGCAGAATCGAACAGGGGTGGGCCGGGGAGCTGTTTTTT
CASRIEQGWAGELFF
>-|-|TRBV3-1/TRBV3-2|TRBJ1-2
TGTGCCAGCAGCCAAGATAACTCTCCGCGGGGCTACACCTTC
CASSQDNSPRGYTF
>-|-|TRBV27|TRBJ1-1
TGTGCCAGCAGTCGAGAGGAGGGCACTGAAGCTTTCTTT
CASSREEGTEAFF
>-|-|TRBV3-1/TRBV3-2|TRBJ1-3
TGTGCCAGCAGCCAAGCCTTCTCTGGAAACACCATATATTTT
CASSQAFSGNTIYF
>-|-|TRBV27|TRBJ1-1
TGTGCCAGCAGTTTATCGAGAGGGACTGAAGCTTTCTTT
CASSLSRGTEAFF
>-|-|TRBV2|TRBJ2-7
TGTGCCAGCAGTGCCCGCTACGAGCAGTACTTC
CASSARYEQYF
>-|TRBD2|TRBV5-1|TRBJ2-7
TGCGCCAGCAGCCTGGCCGCTAGCGGGGGCTACGAGCAGTACTTC
CASSLAASGGYEQYF
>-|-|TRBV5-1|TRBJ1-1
TGCGCCAGCAGCTTGGAGTGGCGGGCTGGTTTAGTTGAAGCTTTCTTT
CASSLEWRAGLVEAFF
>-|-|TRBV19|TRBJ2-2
TGTGCCAGTAGTACGTTCAGTGGCACCGGGGAGCTGTTTTTT
CASSTFSGTGELFF
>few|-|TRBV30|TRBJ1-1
TGTGCCTGGAGTGAGGGGGTACGTGGAGCTTTCTTT
CAWSEGVRGAFF
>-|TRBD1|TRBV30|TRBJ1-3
TGTGCCTGGACCCCCCCGGGGACAGGTGGTGGAAACACCATATATTTT
CAWTPPGTGGGNTIYF
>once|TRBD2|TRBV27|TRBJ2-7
TGTGCCAGCAGTCCACTATCAGGGACTAGCGGGGGGATTGGCGAGCAGTACTTC
CASSPLSGTSGGIGEQYF
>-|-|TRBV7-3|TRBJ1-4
TGTGCCAGCAGCCAAGGGGCAGGGAAAGGGGAAAAACTGTTTTTT
CASSQGAGKGEKLFF
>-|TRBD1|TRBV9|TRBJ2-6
TGTGCCAGCAGCGCTCCGGGACAGGGGGCTTTTGGGGCCAACGTCCTGACTTTC
CASSAPGQGAFGANVLTF